This T cell receptor (beta chain) comes out of a study of T cell responses to AZD1222 COVID-19 vaccine. Study-wide points: It was only after the peak T cell response that any repertoires were sampled. Dominant CD4 TCR responses targeted spike regions 160-218 and 743-854. The donor group comprised mostly white British people and more females; the analysis possibly underestimated clonal diversity.

Researchers grouped second doses given at about 4 or about 12 weeks into one pool. This CDR3 is 16 amino acids long. Between the trimmed V and J ends, which lost 5 bases and 6 bases, there was a span of 22 bases. Germline V gene data show CDR1 as MNHEY and CDR2 as SMNVEV (reference sequence). As to this clone: No antigen is known for it.

Produced via immunoSEQ multiplex PCR; TCRdb's table is partial and in-frame only. The table records approximately 150,000 clones, under 95% of them present only once. The material sequenced was peripheral blood, taken 28 days after the second AZD1222 dose. This chain uses TRBV27 with TRBJ1-1; tentative D call: TRBD1 (6 bases). The clonotype originates from an adult who received the AZD1222 COVID-19 vaccine. The CDR3 region has the DNA TGTGCCAGCAGTCCCTCCCGGGGGGCCCCATTGGCTGAAGCTTTCTTT. It encodes CASSPSRGAPLAEAFF.